The following is a T cell receptor (beta chain) sequence with its context. How the authors handled the data: Reference gene primers were amplified, and this amplification served to estimate nucleated cell counts. The data were produced by immunoSEQ multiplex PCR, yet TCRdb's version contains in-frame clones alone and is incomplete. D and trimming come from the DNA, and the V and J calls and clone size come from that table. Among approximately 70,000 clones listed, 91% were seen once. The CDR3 extends over 15 amino acids. The germline V gene encodes CDR1 SNHLY and CDR2 FYNNEI. Trimming took 4 bases from V and 4 from J; bases not matched to a gene: 7. This entry belongs to a study of blood T cell repertoires in COVID-19. Across the whole study: In each case, the material was cDNA or gDNA derived from T cells, B-cell-depleted T cells, or PBMCs.

This TCR was sampled from a human donor in a cohort sampled during active COVID-19. The chain carries TRBV2 and TRBJ2-7, with 10 bases that match TRBD2. The sample comprised peripheral blood. The CDR3 bases are TGTGCCAGCAGTGCCTATAGCGGGGGGAAATACGAGCAGTACTTC. It specifies CASSAYSGGKYEQYF.